Shown below are 8 T cell receptor beta chains from a single sample sequenced in a study of regulatory T cells in long-lasting Graves disease. For TCR beta, libraries came from iRepertoire HTBI primers and Arm-PCR of CDR3 regions. TCRdb analysed the multiplex PCR reads with MiXCR anew, one entry per CDR3 protein. The sample lists roughly 610,000 distinct CDR3 sequences; 15% to 20% were seen once. Regarding time point: newly diagnosed GD, antithyroid drugs for less than 3 months. PBMC RNA served as the TCR library source. The same data also contributed to another study, on T cells in Graves' hyperthyroidism and ophthalmopathy.

The starting material was peripheral blood mononuclear cells (PBMCs), obtained at new diagnosis, from a patient treated with antithyroid drugs. The receptors were gathered from a woman aged 25-40 years with Graves disease.

This chain joins TRBV27 and TRBJ1-5, with a possible D match to TRBD1 (6 bases). The CDR3 is made up of 15 amino acids. Per the germline V gene, CDR1 is MNHEY and CDR2 is SMNVEV (reference sequence). V dropped 4 bases and J dropped 4 bases, with 14 bases sitting between them. The CDR3 loop is CASSSQGKGNQPQHF. The CDR3 region has the DNA TGTGCCAGCAGTTCACAGGGAAAGGGGAATCAGCCCCAGCATTTT.

This clonotype was counted ten times or more. The CDR3 nucleotides read TGTGCCAGCAGGGCCGGGGGGGTTGGCAATCAGCCCCAGCATTTT. It codes for CASRAGGVGNQPQHF. The chain joins TRBV2 to TRBJ1-5, with D possibly TRBD1 on 5 matching bases. The germline V gene has CDR1 SNHLY and CDR2 FYNNEI. The CDR3 spans 15 residues. Deletions cut 6 bases from V and 2 bases from J, with 14 bases between.

This clonotype was seen a few times. CDR3 coding DNA: TGCGCCAGCAGAAGGGCGACTAGCGGGTATACAGATACGCAGTATTTT. Encoded protein: CASRRATSGYTDTQYF. This sequence joins TRBV10-2 and TRBJ2-3; 10 nucleotides agree with TRBD2. This CDR3 has 16 amino acids. Germline loops: CDR1 WSHSY, CDR2 SAAADI. V gave up 6 bases and J gave up 3 bases; unmatched junction bases: 9.

This clonotype was observed at least ten times. V is TRBV20-1 and J is TRBJ2-5; D unresolved. The CDR3 sequence is 12 residues long. The germline V gene encodes CDR1 DFQATT and CDR2 SNEGSKA (reference sequence). The V and J ends lost 3 bases and 2 bases respectively, with 7 bases between them. The CDR3 coding sequence is TGCAGTGCTAGCAACAGTCAAGAGACCCAGTACTTC. It translates to CSASNSQETQYF.

This clonotype was recorded at least ten times. The V and J genes are TRBV7-6 and TRBJ1-1, with D maybe TRBD1 (5 bases). Germline lookup yields CDR1 SGHVS and CDR2 FNYEAQ. Trimming cost V 1 base and J 4 bases, with 13 bases left between them. CDR3 size: 15 residues. The CDR3 nucleotides read TGTGCCAGCAGCTTAGTCTCAGGGCCGTCCACTGAAGCTTTCTTT. Translated, it gives CASSLVSGPSTEAFF.

The V call is TRBV14, the J call TRBJ2-7, with unresolved D. This CDR3 has 15 amino acids. CDR1 and CDR2 from the germline V gene are SGHDN and FVKESK. Trimming removed 1 base from V and 2 bases from J, with 12 bases in between. The CDR3 coding sequence is TGTGCCAGCAGCCAAGGTGAAGTATCAGCCTACGAGCAGTACTTC. Translating gives CASSQGEVSAYEQYF.

This clonotype came up many times. This chain joins TRBV18 and TRBJ1-4; D not certain. Germline loops: CDR1 KGHSH, CDR2 LQKENI. Trimming cost V 3 bases and J 8 bases, with 10 bases left between them. This CDR3 spans 13 amino acids. CDR3: CASSPNRGEKLFF. The DNA for the CDR3 is TGTGCCAGCTCACCGAACAGAGGGGAAAAACTGTTTTTT.

The chain couples TRBV5-1 to TRBJ2-7; 7 bases match TRBD2. CDR3 size: 16 residues. Trimming cost V 1 base and J 6 bases; bases outside gene matches: 13. The germline V gene has CDR1 SGHRS and CDR2 YFSETQ. The CDR3 here is CASSLQSGTYNSEQYF. CDR3 bases: TGCGCCAGCAGCTTGCAGAGCGGGACCTACAATTCCGAGCAGTACTTC.